The 25 T cell receptor beta chains listed next were all sequenced from one sample in a study of blood T cells in healthy people across ages. Using a J-beta primer mix together with a sample-barcoded 5' primer, a second PCR was run for roughly 7 to 11 cycles. TCRdb independently ran MiXCR on the 5' RACE reads; one entry per CDR3 protein. In the table there are hundreds of thousands of distinct CDR3 sequences, roughly 25% of which are singletons. This sample was also put to use in a study of T cells of mothers and their children.

Sequenced: blood. These receptors all come from a boy between 5 and 17 years old in good health.

This clonotype was detected a few times. This rearrangement joins TRBV10-3 to TRBJ1-5, with D uncertain. Germline-derived CDR1 and CDR2 are ENHRY and SYGVKD. The CDR3 runs 12 residues. Trimming stripped 2 bases from V and 7 bases from J, with 6 bases between. As DNA, the CDR3 is TGTGCCATCAGTGAGCAAGAACAGCCCCAGCATTTT. Translating gives CAISEQEQPQHF.

This rearrangement joins TRBV20-1 to TRBJ2-5; D ambiguous. The DNA end lines up better with TRBJ2-1; the J call may be wrong. Germline V lookup: CDR1 DFQATT, CDR2 SNEGSKA (reference sequence). This CDR3 has 13 residues. CDR3 sequence (DNA): TGCAGTGCTAGCACGGCGTTAGGCAATGAGCAGTTCTTC. Translating it yields CSASTALGNEQFF.

This sequence joins TRBV2 and TRBJ1-3; D call uncertain. The germline gives CDR1 SNHLY, CDR2 FYNNEI. CDR3 length equals 13 residues. Deletions cut 7 bases from V and 2 bases from J, with 9 bases between. The CDR3 reads CASTWTAGNTIYF. In nucleotides, the CDR3 is TGTGCCAGCACTTGGACCGCTGGAAACACCATATATTTT.

V is TRBV12-3 or TRBV12-4 and J is TRBJ2-3; D possibly corresponds to TRBD2 (7 bases). V dropped 2 bases and J dropped 4 bases, with 16 bases sitting between them. The length of the CDR3 is 16 residues. This chain's CDR3 is CASSLWGGRGADTQYF. As DNA, the CDR3 is TGTGCCAGCAGTTTATGGGGGGGCCGGGGCGCAGATACGCAGTATTTT.

The chain has TRBV2 and TRBJ2-3, with a possible D match to TRBD2 (5 bases). V lost 8 bases and J 7 bases, leaving 19 bases between the germline ends. Germline CDR1 is SNHLY and CDR2 is FYNNEI. This CDR3 region has 14 residues. The CDR3 loop is CASQNRLRENTQYF. In DNA form, the CDR3 reads TGTGCCAGCCAAAACCGACTGAGGGAGAATACGCAGTATTTT.

Here the CDR3 DNA reads TGCGCCAGCGTCGCCGGCGGCGGACAGGGTCGGAACACTGAAGCTTTCTTT. It translates to CASVAGGGQGRNTEAFF. This chain connects TRBV5-1 to TRBJ1-1; 8 bases are shared with TRBD1. The CDR3 is 17 amino acids. After removal of 7 bases from V and 1 base from J, the junction contained 15 bases not matched to a gene. CDR1 is SGHRS, CDR2 YFSETQ, per germline.

Comments on this clonotype: Germline is not matched at one junction end, which may reflect a read error. The chain couples TRBV20-1 to TRBJ2-3; 8 bases fit TRBD2. The CDR3 contains 15 residues. Germline values: CDR1 DFQATT, CDR2 SNEGSKA (reference sequence). The CDR3 is CSAPRGVKPTDPQYF. CDR3 nucleotide sequence: TGCAGTGCCCCGCGGGGGGTGAAACCCACAGATCCGCAGTATTTT.

This clonotype was picked up a small number of times. The chain joins TRBV3-1 to TRBJ1-5, with D uncertain. The CDR3 length is 13 residues. Germline lookup yields CDR1 LGHDT and CDR2 YNNKEL (reference sequence). V shed 2 bases and J shed 4 bases, with 6 bases lying between them. As DNA, the CDR3 is TGTGCCAGCAGCCAATGGGGTAATCAGCCCCAGCATTTT. Its translation: CASSQWGNQPQHF.

This chain joins TRBV29-1 and TRBJ1-1; no clear D gene. Germline V gene data show CDR1 as SQVTM and CDR2 as ANQGSEA. The length of the CDR3 is 13 residues. V lost 0 bases, J lost 5 bases, and 10 bases lay in between. The chain's CDR3 is CSVEDRRWTEAFF. The CDR3 coding sequence is TGCAGCGTTGAAGACAGGAGGTGGACTGAAGCTTTCTTT.

The chain joins TRBV5-1 to TRBJ2-5; the match to TRBD1 covers 7 bases. The DNA end lines up better with TRBJ2-7; the J call may be wrong. CDR1 is SGHRS and CDR2 is YFSETQ in the germline V gene. The CDR3 loop spans 14 amino acids. CDR3 nucleotides: TGCGCCAGCAGCCAGCCGGGACAGAACTACGAGCAGTACTTC. Amino acids: CASSQPGQNYEQYF.

This chain joins TRBV20-1 and TRBJ2-7; TRBD1 aligns across 9 bases. The end of the DNA fits TRBJ2-1 better, so the J call may be wrong. Looked up from germline, CDR1 is DFQATT and CDR2 is SNEGSKA (reference sequence). The CDR3 has 16 residues. The CDR3 DNA reads TGCAGTGCTAGAGCTGAACAGGGGGCGCTACCCAATGAGCAGTTCTTC. Translated, it gives CSARAEQGALPNEQFF.

The sample holds many counts of this clonotype. CDR3 coding DNA: TGTGCCAGCAGCTTACTAGCGGGTTCCTACGAGCAGTACTTC. It codes for CASSLLAGSYEQYF. The chain employs TRBV11-2 and TRBJ2-7; 8 bases fit TRBD2. J was trimmed by 1 base and V by 2 bases; bases with no gene match: 1. Looked up from germline, CDR1 is SGHAT and CDR2 is FQNNGV. The CDR3 is 14 residues long. Variable domain in full (rest from reference TRBV11-2 and TRBJ2-7): EAGVAQSPRYKIIEKRQSVAFWCNPISGHATLYWYQQILGQGPKLLIQFQNNGVVDDSQLPKDRFSAERLKGVDSTLKIQPAKLEDSAVYLCASSLLAGSYEQYFGPGTRLTVT.

The genes are TRBV20-1 and TRBJ1-1; 11 bases match TRBD1. There are 15 residues in the CDR3. In germline, CDR1 is DFQATT, CDR2 SNEGSKA (reference sequence). V lost 0 bases to trimming and J lost 3 bases; unmatched junction nucleotides: 3. The CDR3 sequence: CSARDGDRGYTEAFF. The CDR3 DNA reads as TGCAGTGCTAGAGACGGGGACAGGGGGTACACTGAAGCTTTCTTT.

The genes are TRBV15 and TRBJ2-5; 9 nucleotides match TRBD2. CDR3 length: 13 amino acids. CDR1 and CDR2 from the germline V gene are LNHNV and YYDKDF (reference sequence). The V segment lost 11 bases and the J segment 5 bases; nucleotides outside the gene matches: 9. The chain's CDR3 is CAARLADKETQYF. The CDR3 nucleotides read TGTGCCGCCCGACTAGCGGATAAGGAGACCCAGTACTTC.

In regard to this clonotype: Mismatch with germline at one junction end may stem from a read error. This chain connects TRBV3-1 to TRBJ1-4, with no clear D. Looked up from germline, CDR1 is LGHDT and CDR2 is YNNKEL (reference sequence). CDR3 size: 17 residues. The CDR3 region is CASSQGLLGITNEKLFF. DNA for the CDR3: TGTGCCAGCAGTCAAGGCCTCCTGGGGATCACTAATGAAAAACTGTTTTTT.

The chain is built from TRBV9 and TRBJ2-2; 11 nucleotides match TRBD1. Germline lookup yields CDR1 SGDLS and CDR2 YYNGEE. The CDR3 has 15 amino acids. After removal of 7 bases from V and 6 bases from J, the junction contained 8 bases not matched to a gene. This CDR3 is CASQPGQGVPGELFF. In DNA, the CDR3 is TGTGCCAGCCAACCGGGACAGGGGGTACCCGGGGAGCTGTTTTTT.

This clonotype was observed a handful of times. Here the CDR3 DNA reads TGTGCCAGCACCAAGGAGGGCCGAGAGACCCAGTACTTC. This codes for CASTKEGRETQYF. The gene calls are TRBV28 and TRBJ2-1, with D perhaps matching TRBD2 (6 bases). The better agreement between TRBJ2-5 and the DNA end casts doubt on the J call. Germline assignment: CDR1 MDHEN and CDR2 SYDVKM. The CDR3 runs to 13 residues.

Only one count was recorded for this clonotype. The chain links TRBV18 to TRBJ2-5; 7 nucleotides match TRBD2. V dropped 8 bases and J dropped 3; count of bases not matched to a gene: 6. The germline V gene has CDR1 KGHSH and CDR2 LQKENI. The CDR3 has 13 amino acids. The CDR3: CASHFTSEETQYF. The CDR3 region has the DNA TGTGCCAGCCACTTTACTAGCGAAGAGACCCAGTACTTC.

The rearrangement uses TRBV18 and TRBJ2-5; D might be TRBD2 (5 bases). V was cut by 2 bases and J by 0 bases, with 19 bases left in between. This CDR3 contains 18 residues. In germline, CDR1 is KGHSH, CDR2 LQKENI. The CDR3 region is CASSPGGEGRAYQETQYF. The DNA for the CDR3 is TGTGCCAGCTCACCAGGTGGAGAGGGTAGGGCGTACCAAGAGACCCAGTACTTC.

The DNA for the CDR3 is TGCGCCAGCAGCCAAGATGGGGGAGGGAATCAGCCCCAGCATTTT. It is translated as CASSQDGGGNQPQHF. The gene calls are TRBV4-1 and TRBJ1-5; tentatively, D is TRBD1 (5 bases). Germline V gene lookup returns CDR1 MGHRA and CDR2 YSYEKL. The length of the CDR3 is 15 residues. Trimming stripped 0 bases from V and 4 bases from J, with 10 bases between.

The chain is built from TRBV5-1 and TRBJ2-3; TRBD1 might be the D (6 bases). CDR3 length: 14 residues. CDR1 and CDR2 (germline): SGHRS, YFSETQ. Trimming removed 4 bases at V and 6 bases at J, with 15 bases between. The CDR3 DNA is TGCGCCAGCAGCGTGGACAGTCAGGGGGATACGCAGTATTTT. Amino acids: CASSVDSQGDTQYF.

The CDR3 reads CASREEKSNEKLFF. The CDR3 DNA sequence: TGTGCCAGCAGAGAGGAGAAGAGCAATGAAAAACTGTTTTTT. V gene TRBV5-4 combines with J gene TRBJ1-4; D gene unclear. CDR1 and CDR2 (germline): SGHNT, YYREEE (reference sequence). V lost 5 bases to trimming and J lost 5 bases, with 13 bases between them. The CDR3 consists of 14 residues.

This clonotype was seen a few times. The chain couples TRBV12-3 or TRBV12-4 to TRBJ2-7, with 9 bases fitting TRBD1. This CDR3 has 14 residues. V lost 6 bases and J lost 6; bases outside the gene matches: 9. The CDR3 protein is CASSDRTGGGEQYF. CDR3 sequence (DNA): TGTGCCAGCAGCGACCGTACAGGGGGCGGCGAGCAGTACTTC.

The V gene is TRBV4-1, the J gene TRBJ1-6, with 7 bases identical to TRBD1. J lost 7 bases, V lost 3 bases, and 12 bases had no gene match. Germline loops: CDR1 MGHRA, CDR2 YSYEKL. This CDR3 region has 17 residues. CDR3 sequence: CASSQLIPGTENSPLHF. Here the CDR3 DNA reads TGCGCCAGCAGCCAGCTTATCCCCGGGACAGAGAATTCACCCCTCCACTTT.

The chain couples TRBV29-1 to TRBJ2-3, with TRBD1 matching 11 bases. Germline CDR1 is SQVTM and CDR2 is ANQGSEA. This CDR3 comprises 12 residues. Trimming removed 7 bases from V and 6 bases from J; junction bases left unmatched: 3. The CDR3 reads CSGGQGGDTQYF. The CDR3 coding sequence is TGCAGCGGGGGACAGGGGGGCGATACGCAGTATTTT.